The entry below gives a single T cell receptor beta chain sequence along with its context. The antigen remains unidentified. The data are from a study of identical twins. Whole-study findings and limits: Out-of-frame TCR alpha sharing observed in monozygotic twins exceeded model estimates.

V gave up 5 bases and J gave up 3 bases, with 26 bases separating them. Germline values: CDR1 MNHNS, CDR2 SASEGT. The CDR3 length is 18 residues. A universal primer binding site was introduced by template switching. The final cDNA contained unique molecular identifiers. TCRdb reprocessed the 5' RACE reads via MiXCR and lists one record per CDR3 protein. The repertoire consists of about 200,000 distinct CDR3 sequences, with 8% to 11% occurring once and the leading ten covering 10%. The material sequenced was memory T cells sorted from blood. The chain uses TRBV6-1 and TRBJ2-7; D is perhaps TRBD1 or TRBD2 (5 bases each). This sequence was found in a man aged 45-65 years in good health. The CDR3 DNA sequence: TGTGCCAGCAGTCCATACTCCCTAGCCGACAGAGGAGTCTACGAGCAGTACTTC. Translating gives CASSPYSLADRGVYEQYF.